These 9 T cell receptor beta chains originate from one sample sequenced in a study of T cell responses to AZD1222 COVID-19 vaccine. Clones were read by immunoSEQ multiplex PCR, and TCRdb kept only the in-frame ones, dropping some. The table lists approximately 84,000 clones, 83% of them singletons, with about 1.3% in the top ten. The sequencing here drew on peripheral blood, taken 28 days after the second AZD1222 dose. The source of these receptors is an adult who received the AZD1222 COVID-19 vaccine.

The rearrangement links TRBV4-3 to TRBJ2-1, with D possibly being TRBD1 (5 bases). The V gene's germline CDR1 is LGHNA and CDR2 YSLEER. V shed 1 base and J shed 8 bases, with 9 bases lying between them. This CDR3 contains 13 residues. The CDR3 DNA sequence: TGCGCCAGCAGCCAAGGCAGGGCCGATGAGCAGTTCTTC. Encoded protein: CASSQGRADEQFF.

The rearrangement joins TRBV29-1 to TRBJ1-1; D not resolved. The CDR3 contains 11 residues. Germline V gene lookup returns CDR1 SQVTM and CDR2 ANQGSEA. V was pared by 4 bases and J by 1 base, with 4 bases between. The CDR3 loop reads CSVVRNTEAFF. The CDR3 DNA follows: TGCAGCGTTGTCAGGAACACTGAAGCTTTCTTT.

The chain employs TRBV7-2 and TRBJ1-5; 7 bases align to TRBD1. The V gene end was trimmed by 2 bases and the J gene end by 4 bases; junction bases not matched to a gene: 5. CDR3 length: 15 amino acids. Germline V CDR1 and CDR2: SGHTA, FQGNSA. The CDR3 DNA is TGTGCCAGCAGCTTAAACTCAGGGGGTAATCAGCCCCAGCATTTT. Translation gives CASSLNSGGNQPQHF.

In this sample, this clone turned up once. This chain joins TRBV28 and TRBJ1-3; 7 bases line up with TRBD1. Germline V gene data show CDR1 as MDHEN and CDR2 as SYDVKM. J gave up 4 bases and V 4 bases, and 7 bases lay outside the gene matches. This CDR3 has 15 amino acids. CDR3 sequence reads: CASSWQTGPGNTIYF. CDR3 in DNA: TGTGCCAGCAGTTGGCAGACAGGGCCAGGAAACACCATATATTTT.

The gene calls are TRBV6-5 and TRBJ2-3, with 7 bases matching TRBD2. The ends lost 8 bases at V and 3 bases at J; junction bases unmatched: 11. Germline V gene sequence: CDR1 MNHEY, CDR2 SVGAGI. The CDR3 length is 15 residues. The CDR3 nucleotides read TGTGCCAGCGGGGGGGTATTTCGGATGACAGATACGCAGTATTTT. Protein: CASGGVFRMTDTQYF.

The rearrangement joins TRBV6-5 to TRBJ2-1; 9 bases map to TRBD1. The CDR3 length is 15 residues. From germline, CDR1 is MNHEY and CDR2 SVGAGI. V shed 2 bases, J shed 8 bases, and the junction held 7 bases outside the gene matches. The CDR3 sequence: CASSYPGQGRDEQFF. The CDR3 nucleotides read TGTGCCAGCAGTTACCCGGGACAGGGAAGAGATGAGCAGTTCTTC.

This chain links TRBV18 with TRBJ1-3; D remains ambiguous. The germline gives CDR1 KGHSH, CDR2 LQKENI. V gave up 4 bases and J gave up 2 bases, with 12 bases separating them. The CDR3 extends over 15 amino acids. CDR3 in amino acids: CASSLSGSPGNTIYF. DNA for the CDR3: TGTGCCAGCTCACTATCGGGGAGCCCTGGAAACACCATATATTTT.

The chain recombines TRBV6-6 with TRBJ2-5; a weak D match, TRBD1 (5 bases). CDR3 length: 13 residues. V was shortened by 6 bases and J by 5 bases, with 13 bases between the two germline ends. The germline gives CDR1 MNHNY, CDR2 SVGAGI (reference sequence). In nucleotides, the CDR3 is TGTGCCAGCAGCCCCTTTGGGGCGGAGACCCAGTACTTC. Its translation is CASSPFGAETQYF.

This clone has a single count. This chain uses TRBV5-4 with TRBJ1-2; 7 bases map to TRBD1. The CDR3 totals 16 residues. J gave up 8 bases and V 3 bases, and 16 bases lay outside the gene matches. Germline V CDR1 and CDR2: SGHNT, YYREEE (reference sequence). CDR3 coding DNA: TGTGCCAGCAGCTCCCCAGCGACAGGGCGCAATGGAGGCTACACCTTC. Protein sequence: CASSSPATGRNGGYTF.